This record concerns one T cell receptor (beta chain) sequence. The sample is drawn from a study of blood T cell repertoires in COVID-19. Overall study context: There were acute and convalescent COVID-19 samples, and they came from the United States, Italy and Spain. T cells, B-cell-depleted T cells, or PBMCs supplied cDNA or gDNA.

This CDR3 is built from 15 residues. Trimming removed 8 bases at V and 2 bases at J, with 15 bases between. From germline, CDR1 is MDHEN and CDR2 SYDVKM. Sequencing was performed with immunoSEQ multiplex PCR; in TCRdb, only in-frame clones are kept and a portion is missing. The sample includes more than 95,000 clones, roughly 87% of them seen just once. Sequencing was carried out using peripheral blood. The rearrangement uses TRBV28 and TRBJ2-2; D perhaps matches TRBD1 (6 bases). The clonotype originates from a man aged 50 to 60 with acute or convalescent COVID-19. CDR3 sequence reads: CASCEDRSNTGELFF. DNA of the CDR3: TGTGCCAGCTGCGAGGACAGAAGCAACACCGGGGAGCTGTTTTTT.